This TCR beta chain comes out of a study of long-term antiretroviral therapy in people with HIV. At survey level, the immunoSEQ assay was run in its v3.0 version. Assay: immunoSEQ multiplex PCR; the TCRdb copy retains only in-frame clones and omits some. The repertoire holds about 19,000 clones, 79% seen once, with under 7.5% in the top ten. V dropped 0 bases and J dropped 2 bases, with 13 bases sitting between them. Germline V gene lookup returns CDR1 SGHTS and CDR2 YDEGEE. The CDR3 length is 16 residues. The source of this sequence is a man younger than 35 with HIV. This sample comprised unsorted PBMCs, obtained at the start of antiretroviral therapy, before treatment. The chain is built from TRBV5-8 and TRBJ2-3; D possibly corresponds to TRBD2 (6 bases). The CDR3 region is CASSLGWRDSTDTQYF. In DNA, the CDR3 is TGTGCCAGCAGCTTGGGCTGGCGGGATTCCACAGATACGCAGTATTTT.